These 30 T cell receptor beta chains share one sample of origin, sequenced in a study of OX40 agonist ivuxolimab in advanced cancers. Generated by immunoSEQ multiplex PCR, the TCRdb table keeps only in-frame clones and is missing some. The table records 9,000 to 15,000 clones, about 75% of them present only once. Material: CD4+ or CD8+ T cells sorted from blood, obtained in a trial of the OX40 agonist ivuxolimab. Source of these receptors: an adult with an advanced solid tumor such as melanoma, head and neck, liver or kidney cancer.

The chain's CDR3 is CASSPFEGQPQHF. In nucleotides, the CDR3 is TGTGCCAGCAGCCCCTTTGAGGGTCAGCCCCAGCATTTT. This chain connects TRBV9 to TRBJ1-5; D not resolved. The germline V gene encodes CDR1 SGDLS and CDR2 YYNGEE. The CDR3 has 13 residues. V lost 4 bases and J lost 6, with 11 bases in between.

V is TRBV2 and J is TRBJ1-4; possibly TRBD1 for D (5 bases). This CDR3 has 16 residues. Germline CDR1 SNHLY, CDR2 FYNNEI. V shed 7 bases and J shed 5 bases, with 20 bases lying between them. CDR3 nucleotides: TGTGCCAGCAAGTGGCCCCCGGACAACCGAAATGAAAAACTGTTTTTT. Amino acid sequence: CASKWPPDNRNEKLFF.

The chain couples TRBV19 to TRBJ1-1, with TRBD1 identical over 8 bases. Losses at the gene ends were 1 base for V and 4 bases for J; bases not matched to a gene: 2. Germline V lookup: CDR1 LNHDA, CDR2 SQIVND (reference sequence). The CDR3 is 14 residues long. CDR3 DNA sequence: TGTGCCAGTAGTATAGGACAGGGGATCACTGAAGCTTTCTTT. It translates to CASSIGQGITEAFF.

The rearrangement uses TRBV6-1 and TRBJ1-2; possible D gene TRBD1, 5 bases. V lost 8 bases and J 2 bases, leaving 12 bases between the germline ends. Looked up from germline, CDR1 is MNHNS and CDR2 is SASEGT. The length of the CDR3 is 13 residues. CDR3 sequence (DNA): TGTGCCAGCCCGGTATGGGGGAACTATGGCTACACCTTC. Amino acid sequence: CASPVWGNYGYTF.

This clone is labeled medium-sized (0.01 to 0.1%). The chain couples TRBV7-9 to TRBJ2-3, with 8 positions matching TRBD2. This CDR3 is 16 amino acids long. Trimming removed 1 base from V and 4 bases from J; junction bases left unmatched: 7. Germline lookup yields CDR1 SEHNR and CDR2 FQNEAQ (reference sequence). The CDR3 nucleotides are TGTGCCAGCAGCTTAGATGGCCTAGCGGGTTCAGATACGCAGTATTTT. Its translation is CASSLDGLAGSDTQYF.

In this sample, this clone turned up once. The chain recombines TRBV7-9 with TRBJ1-3, with 7 nucleotides matching TRBD1. The CDR3 covers 19 residues. Germline V gene sequence: CDR1 SEHNR, CDR2 FQNEAQ (reference sequence). V trimming: 5 bases; J trimming: 0 bases; junction bases outside the gene matches: 16. CDR3 region: CASSGDSSGDDFSGNTIYF. CDR3 DNA: TGTGCCAGCAGCGGGGACAGTTCAGGGGACGACTTCTCTGGAAACACCATATATTTT.

The V and J genes are TRBV6-1 and TRBJ2-1; D unresolved. There are 11 residues in the CDR3. CDR1 is MNHNS, CDR2 SASEGT, per germline. The ends were cut back, 10 bases at V and 6 bases at J, with 10 bases in the middle. CDR3 sequence: CATRTSNEQFF. The CDR3 DNA reads as TGTGCCACCCGGACCTCCAATGAGCAGTTCTTC.

The chain is built from TRBV7-8 and TRBJ1-2; D unclear. The CDR3 is 12 residues long. The V end lost 5 bases, the J end lost 6 bases, and 10 bases lay between the germline ends. CDR1 and CDR2 (germline): SGHVS, FQNEAQ. The CDR3 reads CASSPERDGYTF. For the CDR3, the DNA is TGTGCCAGCAGCCCAGAGAGGGATGGCTACACCTTC.

This clone was seen once. The chain couples TRBV2 to TRBJ1-5; no definite D call. The CDR3 is 13 residues long. With 3 bases removed from V and 0 bases from J, the gap between germline ends came to 3 bases. Germline CDR1 SNHLY, CDR2 FYNNEI. This chain's CDR3 is CASSEGSNQPQHF. The DNA for the CDR3 is TGTGCCAGCAGTGAGGGTAGCAATCAGCCCCAGCATTTT.

This chain connects TRBV9 to TRBJ1-2, with D perhaps matching TRBD1 (6 bases). Germline V gene data show CDR1 as SGDLS and CDR2 as YYNGEE. The CDR3 has 13 residues. V was pared by 3 bases and J by 3 bases, with 9 bases between. This CDR3 reads CASSGGADYGYTF. CDR3 nucleotides: TGTGCCAGCAGCGGGGGGGCAGACTATGGCTACACCTTC.

This chain connects TRBV7-9 to TRBJ2-3, with 7 bases fitting TRBD2. Per the germline V gene, CDR1 is SEHNR and CDR2 is FQNEAQ (reference sequence). J gave up 1 base and V 3 bases, and 1 base lay outside the gene matches. The CDR3 totals 14 residues. CDR3 in DNA: TGTGCCAGCAGCTTTACTAGCGGCACAGATACGCAGTATTTT. Translated: CASSFTSGTDTQYF.

Only a few counts were recorded for this clone. This sequence joins TRBV20-1 and TRBJ2-3; D unresolved. The ends were cut back, 3 bases at V and 2 bases at J, with 0 bases in the middle. CDR1 and CDR2 from the germline V gene are DFQATT and SNEGSKA (reference sequence). This CDR3 comprises 10 residues. CDR3: CSASTDTQYF. CDR3 sequence (DNA): TGCAGTGCTAGCACAGATACGCAGTATTTT.

This clone is labeled medium-sized. V is TRBV28 and J is TRBJ2-5, with no clear D. The CDR3 runs to 13 residues. The V and J ends lost 0 bases and 5 bases respectively, with 7 bases between them. The germline CDR1 and CDR2 sequences are MDHEN and SYDVKM. As DNA, the CDR3 is TGTGCCAGCAGTTTATGGGGGAAGGAGACCCAGTACTTC. This translates into CASSLWGKETQYF.

The sample holds a few counts of this clone. The chain couples TRBV27 to TRBJ1-1; D unclear. V was pared by 1 base and J by 1 base, with 4 bases between. The CDR3 sequence is 13 residues long. Germline V gene lookup returns CDR1 MNHEY and CDR2 SMNVEV (reference sequence). CDR3 in amino acids: CASSLLANTEAFF. CDR3 sequence (DNA): TGTGCCAGCAGTTTATTGGCGAACACTGAAGCTTTCTTT.

The chain employs TRBV6-5 and TRBJ1-2; 10 bases agree with TRBD1. CDR1 MNHEY and CDR2 SVGAGI come from the germline V gene. V lost 7 bases and J lost 7; bases outside the gene matches: 9. This CDR3 has 14 amino acids. CDR3 sequence reads: CASTATGGGFGYTF. The CDR3 DNA reads as TGTGCCAGCACCGCGACAGGGGGCGGTTTTGGCTACACCTTC.

This chain uses TRBV19 with TRBJ2-4; no definite D call. The CDR3 covers 12 residues. V shed 5 bases and J shed 1 base, with 3 bases lying between them. Germline V lookup: CDR1 LNHDA, CDR2 SQIVND (reference sequence). Here the CDR3 reads CASSLAKNIQYF. CDR3 in DNA: TGTGCCAGTAGTCTCGCCAAAAACATTCAGTACTTC.

V is TRBV6-4 and J is TRBJ1-1, with a tentative D call TRBD1 (6 bases). The CDR3 has 12 amino acids. V was pared by 11 bases and J by 5 bases, with 15 bases between. The germline gives CDR1 MRHNA, CDR2 SNTAGT. The CDR3 spells CAWWGGRTEAFF. The CDR3 DNA reads as TGTGCCTGGTGGGGGGGGCGTACTGAAGCTTTCTTT.

V usage is TRBV27 and J usage is TRBJ1-1; possible D gene TRBD1, 6 bases. Between the trimmed V and J ends, which lost 8 bases and 4 bases, there was a span of 14 bases. This CDR3 spans 13 amino acids. CDR1 MNHEY and CDR2 SMNVEV come from the germline V gene (reference sequence). CDR3 sequence: CASSPGGGTEAFF. CDR3 coding DNA: TGTGCCAGCTCACCTGGAGGGGGCACTGAAGCTTTCTTT.

This clone appeared a few times. The CDR3 region is CASSWVSGSSYNEQFF. The DNA for the CDR3 is TGTGCCAGCAGCTGGGTGAGCGGGAGCTCCTACAATGAGCAGTTCTTC. This chain connects TRBV7-2 to TRBJ2-1, with TRBD2 identical over 8 bases. Looked up from germline, CDR1 is SGHTA and CDR2 is FQGNSA. J was trimmed by 0 bases and V by 4 bases; bases with no gene match: 5. This CDR3 spans 16 amino acids.

The rearrangement uses TRBV21-1 and TRBJ2-2; the D segment call TRBD2 is taken from the table without a DNA check. TRBV21-1 is annotated as a pseudogene. The CDR3 is 17 residues long. CDR3 sequence (DNA): TGTGCCAGCAGCAAAGAAGGGATACTAGTGGGCACCGGGGAGCTGTTTTTT. This translates into CASSKEGILVGTGELFF.

V and J are TRBV10-2 and TRBJ1-1; D is perhaps TRBD1 (5 bases). Per germline, CDR1 WSHSY and CDR2 SAAADI. The CDR3 loop spans 13 amino acids. Deletions cut 6 bases from V and 3 bases from J, with 11 bases between. For the CDR3, the DNA is TGCGCCAGCAGGAAACCGGGGGACACTGAAGCTTTCTTT. Its translation: CASRKPGDTEAFF.

A few counts support this clone. The CDR3 sequence: CASSLSGRGSYNEQFF. The CDR3, as DNA: TGTGCCAGCAGTTTATCCGGCAGGGGGTCGTACAATGAGCAGTTCTTC. V and J are TRBV27 and TRBJ2-1, with 7 bases aligning to TRBD1. The CDR3 covers 16 residues. CDR1 is MNHEY, CDR2 SMNVEV, per germline (reference sequence). The V gene end was trimmed by 0 bases and the J gene end by 4 bases; junction bases not matched to a gene: 6.

The J gene is TRBJ1-5, the V gene TRBV19, with no clear D. Trimming pared 1 base from V and 2 bases from J, leaving 12 bases between. Germline lookup yields CDR1 LNHDA and CDR2 SQIVND (reference sequence). This CDR3 comprises 16 residues. CDR3 sequence: CASSIVRYLGNQPQHF. In DNA, the CDR3 is TGTGCCAGTAGTATAGTTCGGTATTTGGGCAATCAGCCCCAGCATTTT.

This clone appeared once. The chain has TRBV27 and TRBJ1-2; 10 bases line up with TRBD1. The CDR3 consists of 15 residues. After removal of 3 bases from V and 2 bases from J, the junction contained 3 bases not matched to a gene. Germline CDR1 and CDR2: MNHEY and SMNVEV (reference sequence). The CDR3 reads CASSLTGGGNYGYTF. In DNA form, the CDR3 reads TGTGCCAGCAGTTTGACAGGGGGCGGGAACTATGGCTACACCTTC.

In the case of this clone: A read error may account for a junction end that differs from germline. The chain links TRBV7-7 to TRBJ2-3; the D is unclear. The CDR3 runs 15 residues. Germline V gene lookup returns CDR1 SSHAT and CDR2 FNYEAQ (reference sequence). CDR3 coding DNA: TGTGCTAGCAGCTTAAGGTCAGAAAGTACAGATACGCAGTATTTT. This translates into CASSLRSESTDTQYF.

The chain employs TRBV5-1 and TRBJ2-7, with 9 positions matching TRBD2. The CDR3 loop spans 15 amino acids. After removal of 0 bases from V and 4 bases from J, the junction contained 5 bases not matched to a gene. Germline V gene lookup returns CDR1 SGHRS and CDR2 YFSETQ. The CDR3 is CASSLGLAGTYEQYF. As DNA, the CDR3 is TGCGCCAGCAGCTTGGGGCTAGCGGGGACGTACGAGCAGTACTTC. The variable domain in full, with the rest retrieved from reference TRBV5-1 and TRBJ2-7, is KAGVTQTPRYLIKTRGQQVTLSCSPISGHRSVSWYQQTPGQGLQFLFEYFSETQRNKGNFPGRFSGRQFSNSRSEMNVSTLELGDSALYLCASSLGLAGTYEQYFGPGTRLTVT.

As concerns this clone: This same CDR3 is encoded by further DNA sequences in the sample. V gene TRBV4-1 combines with J gene TRBJ2-1; D possibly corresponds to TRBD2 (5 bases). Trimming removed 0 bases at V and 3 bases at J, with 6 bases between. CDR1 and CDR2 from the germline V gene are MGHRA and YSYEKL. The CDR3 is 14 amino acids. The CDR3 sequence: CASSQEDFYNEQFF. CDR3 DNA: TGCGCCAGCAGCCAAGAGGACTTCTACAATGAGCAGTTCTTC.

This clone showed up just a few times. The V and J genes are TRBV5-1 and TRBJ2-7, with a weak D call TRBD2 (5 bases). Per the germline V gene, CDR1 is SGHRS and CDR2 is YFSETQ. The CDR3 runs 15 residues. The ends were cut back, 3 bases at V and 5 bases at J, with 18 bases in the middle. Here the CDR3 DNA reads TGCGCCAGCAGCTGCTGGGAGAGCTCAGATCACGAGCAGTACGTC. It yields the protein CASSCWESSDHEQYV.

In its sample, this clone is medium-sized (0.01 to 0.1%). The V call is TRBV28, the J call TRBJ2-7, with a tentative D call TRBD1 (5 bases). This CDR3 has 11 amino acids. The V gene lost 5 bases and the J gene lost 3 bases, with 5 bases spanning the gap. Germline V gene lookup returns CDR1 MDHEN and CDR2 SYDVKM. The CDR3: CASSDSYEQYF. As DNA, the CDR3 is TGTGCCAGCAGTGACAGCTACGAGCAGTACTTC.

The CDR3 here is CASSFQGSNSPLHF. CDR3 bases: TGTGCCAGCAGTTTCCAGGGCTCTAATTCACCCCTCCACTTT. The V and J genes are TRBV28 and TRBJ1-6; possible D gene TRBD1, 5 bases. Germline V gene sequence: CDR1 MDHEN, CDR2 SYDVKM. V lost 3 bases to trimming and J lost 6 bases, with 9 bases between them. The CDR3 loop spans 14 amino acids.